This TCR beta chain was retrieved from a study of blood T cell repertoires in COVID-19. Clones were read by immunoSEQ multiplex PCR, and TCRdb kept only the in-frame ones, dropping some. The data hold 470,000 or so clones, with approximately 85% observed a single time. Germline-derived CDR1 and CDR2 are SGHAT and FQDESV (reference sequence). This CDR3 has 16 residues. V lost 1 base and J lost 5; bases outside the gene matches: 10. This TCR came from a human donor in a cohort sampled during active COVID-19. The sequenced material came from peripheral blood. The rearrangement joins TRBV11-1 to TRBJ2-5, with 7 bases aligning to TRBD2. The CDR3: CASSLEAGRGRETQYF. CDR3 nucleotides: TGTGCCAGCAGCTTAGAAGCAGGGAGGGGCCGGGAGACCCAGTACTTC.